This T cell receptor beta chain was observed in a study of beta chain features in type 1 diabetes. Study information: Sorted cells examined across all samples numbered 95 million to 120 million.

Germline V gives CDR1 MGHRA, CDR2 YSYEKL. There are 15 residues in the CDR3. The V gene lost 0 bases and the J gene lost 7 bases, with 15 bases spanning the gap. Using CD45RO/CCR7/CD25/CD127/CD95/CD27, CD4+ naive, central memory, regulatory and stem cell-like memory cells were sorted. For this clone: Its matching antigen is unknown.

The entirety of the isolated RNA underwent reverse transcription, so expressed TCRB transcripts were sequenced. Sequenced by immunoSEQ multiplex PCR; TCRdb stores in-frame clones only, minus some. The data show a few hundred thousand clones, about 10% seen once. Findings and limits, study-wide: Cells with high TCR expression could be over-represented by cDNA sequencing.

Sequencing was done on a sample of naive CD4+ T cells from blood. This TCR derives from a woman aged 18-29 years in good health. The rearrangement uses TRBV4-1 and TRBJ1-2, with TRBD1 as a possible D gene (5 bases). The CDR3 reads CASSQDGKGKSGYTF. CDR3 sequence (DNA): TGCGCCAGCAGCCAAGACGGTAAGGGGAAGAGTGGCTACACCTTC.